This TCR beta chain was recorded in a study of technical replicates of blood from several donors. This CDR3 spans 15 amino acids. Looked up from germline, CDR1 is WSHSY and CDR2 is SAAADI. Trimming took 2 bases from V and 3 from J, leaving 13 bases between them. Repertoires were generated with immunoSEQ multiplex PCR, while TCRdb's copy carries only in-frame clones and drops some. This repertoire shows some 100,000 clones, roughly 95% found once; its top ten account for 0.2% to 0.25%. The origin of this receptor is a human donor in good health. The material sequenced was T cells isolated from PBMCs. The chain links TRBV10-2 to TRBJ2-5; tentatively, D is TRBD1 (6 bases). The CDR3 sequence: CASSERSQGKETQYF. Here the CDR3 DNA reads TGCGCCAGCAGTGAGAGAAGTCAGGGGAAAGAGACCCAGTACTTC.